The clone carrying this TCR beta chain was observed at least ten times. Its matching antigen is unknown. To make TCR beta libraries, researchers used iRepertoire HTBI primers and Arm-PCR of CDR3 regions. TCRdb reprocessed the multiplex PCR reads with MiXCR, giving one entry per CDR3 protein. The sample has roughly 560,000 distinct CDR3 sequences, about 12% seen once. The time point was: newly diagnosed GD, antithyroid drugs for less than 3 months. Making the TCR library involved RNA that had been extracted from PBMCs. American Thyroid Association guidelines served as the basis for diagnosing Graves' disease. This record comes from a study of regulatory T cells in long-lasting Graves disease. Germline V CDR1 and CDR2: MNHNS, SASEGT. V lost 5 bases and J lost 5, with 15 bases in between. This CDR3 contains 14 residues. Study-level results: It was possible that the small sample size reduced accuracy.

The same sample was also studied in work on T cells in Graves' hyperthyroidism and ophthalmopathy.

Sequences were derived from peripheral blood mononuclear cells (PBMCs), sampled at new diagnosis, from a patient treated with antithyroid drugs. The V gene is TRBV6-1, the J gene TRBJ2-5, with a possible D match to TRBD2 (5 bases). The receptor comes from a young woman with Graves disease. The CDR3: CASSPDHGGETQYF. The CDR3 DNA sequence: TGTGCCAGCAGTCCTGACCACGGCGGGGAGACCCAGTACTTC.